This TCR beta chain is from a study of monozygotic twins with inflammatory bowel disease. CDR3 size: 15 residues. From germline, CDR1 is MGHRA and CDR2 YSYEKL. TCRdb processed the 5' RACE reads again and assigns one entry to each CDR3 protein, with no DNA. In total, the table holds under 200,000 distinct CDR3 sequences. This receptor was identified in a human donor with ulcerative colitis or Crohn's disease, or a healthy co-twin of an affected twin (not recorded which). This chain uses TRBV4-1 with TRBJ1-2. What was sequenced was blood. Here the CDR3 reads CASSQENQRPYGYTF.